Presented here are 8 T cell receptor beta chains from one specimen sequenced in a study of post-analysis software for immune sequencing data (dated by TCRdb to the mid-2010s). What the research found in general, with its limitations: Patients showed significantly higher frequencies than controls for five TRBV segments, among them TRBV5-6, TRBV5-1 and TRBV20-1.

Antigens of these TCRs are unknown. Library creation used PCR. The listed sequencing device is Illumina HiSeq 2500. To reduce PCR and sequencing biases, unique molecular identifiers were incorporated into the TCR beta cDNA libraries. TCRdb took the public reads, trimmed them with fastp at Q25, ran MiXCR for clone calling and kept in-frame beta chains. Records with the same CDR3 protein are collapsed into one entry carrying the most frequent genes and DNA. This sample has hundreds of thousands of distinct CDR3 sequences in its table, and less than 35% of those were observed once. The ten largest make up under 0.7% of the sample. Sample: blood. These receptors were obtained from a girl aged 5-17 years with multiple sclerosis.

This chain links TRBV5-1 with TRBJ2-6, with TRBD1 matching 10 bases. Germline V gives CDR1 SGHRS, CDR2 YFSETQ. This CDR3 is 18 amino acids long. With V trimmed by 3 bases and J by 0 bases, 6 bases remained unmatched. CDR3 loop: CASSWRDRGSSGANVLTF. Here the CDR3 DNA reads TGCGCCAGCAGCTGGCGGGACAGGGGTAGCTCTGGGGCCAACGTCCTGACTTTC.

The rearrangement joins TRBV12-3 or TRBV12-4 to TRBJ2-1; D gene uncertain. The CDR3 runs to 11 residues. V gave up 7 bases and J gave up 6 bases, with 7 bases separating them. For the CDR3, the DNA is TGTGCCAGCAAGAACAGCAATGAGCAGTTCTTC. It is translated as CASKNSNEQFF.

The rearrangement uses TRBV5-1 and TRBJ2-5, with D possibly being TRBD2 (5 bases). CDR3 length: 13 amino acids. Trimming took off 0 bases at V and 11 bases at J, with 14 bases between the two ends. Germline V gives CDR1 SGHRS, CDR2 YFSETQ. The CDR3 nucleotides read TGCGCCAGCAGCTTGGAGCCGGATAGGGAGCAGTACTTC. It encodes CASSLEPDREQYF.

The chain has TRBV6-2 or TRBV6-3 and TRBJ1-6; 7 bases are shared with TRBD1. Germline trimming cut 7 bases from V and 5 bases from J; bases unmatched to any gene: 5. Germline CDR1 is MNHEY and CDR2 is SVGEGT. The CDR3 runs 14 residues. The CDR3 nucleotides read TGTGCCAGCACTCGCGGACAGGATAATTCACCCCTCCACTTT. The encoded protein is CASTRGQDNSPLHF.

The sample holds a few counts of this clonotype. This sequence joins TRBV20-1 and TRBJ2-5; no clear D gene. Trimming took 6 bases from V and 4 from J, leaving 15 bases between them. Germline V lookup: CDR1 DFQATT, CDR2 SNEGSKA (reference sequence). The CDR3 has 13 amino acids. In DNA, the CDR3 is TGCAGTGCCGGGCGCCCGTCGAGAGAGACCCAGTACTTC. Residues: CSAGRPSRETQYF.

The CDR3 DNA sequence: TGTGCCAGCAGCTTAACTAGCGGGTCCAATGAGCAGTTCTTC. Residues: CASSLTSGSNEQFF. The chain employs TRBV12-3 or TRBV12-4 and TRBJ2-1; 9 bases agree with TRBD2. V lost 6 bases and J lost 6; bases outside the gene matches: 6. The CDR3 is 14 residues long.

The V gene is TRBV20-1, the J gene TRBJ2-3; 9 bases agree with TRBD2. V was clipped by 5 bases and J by 6 bases; unmatched bases: 12. This CDR3 has 15 amino acids. CDR1 is DFQATT, CDR2 SNEGSKA, per germline (reference sequence). The CDR3 DNA follows: TGCAGTGCTCGGTCGGGTAGCGGGAGTAGGGATACGCAGTATTTT. Its translation: CSARSGSGSRDTQYF.

This clonotype showed up just a few times. The chain combines TRBV5-1 with TRBJ2-5; 11 nucleotides match TRBD2. The CDR3 is 16 residues long. The trim removed 3 bases at V and 1 base at J, leaving 5 bases unmatched. CDR1 and CDR2 from the germline V gene are SGHRS and YFSETQ. CDR3 nucleotide sequence: TGCGCCAGCAGCTCCCAAACTAGCGGGGGCCAAGAGACCCAGTACTTC. It specifies CASSSQTSGGQETQYF.